These T cell receptor beta chains were read from a single sample in a study of blood T cell repertoires in COVID-19. Profiled with immunoSEQ multiplex PCR; TCRdb holds only in-frame clones, not every one. Of 150,000 to 200,000 clones in the sample, more than 75% were seen once. Sequencing used PBMCs or T cells enriched from blood (not recorded which). The source of these receptors is a woman between 50 and 59 years old who had recovered from COVID-19. CDR3s include the opening cysteine and the closing phenylalanine or tryptophan. A D gene is named only where the DNA matches it firmly. Size values are once, few and many counts, or a class for expanded clones, and some rows have none.

d_call,j_call,v_call,clone_size,cdr3_aa,cdr3_nt
TRBD2,TRBJ2-1,TRBV27,NA,CATGTSGDNEQFF,TGTGCCACCGGGACTAGCGGGGACAATGAGCAGTTCTTC
NA,TRBJ2-7,TRBV5-6,NA,CASSLFGFSYEQYF,TGTGCCAGCAGCTTGTTTGGCTTCTCCTACGAGCAGTACTTC
NA,TRBJ1-6,TRBV15,NA,CATSRDQGMNSPLHF,TGTGCCACCAGCAGAGACCAGGGGATGAATTCACCCCTCCACTTT
NA,TRBJ1-6,TRBV28,NA,CASSLWSDNSPLHF,TGTGCCAGCAGTTTATGGTCGGATAATTCACCCCTCCACTTT
NA,TRBJ2-3,TRBV5-1,NA,CASSLSRSLTDTQYF,TGCGCCAGCAGCTTATCGCGATCTCTCACAGATACGCAGTATTTT
NA,TRBJ1-2,TRBV19,NA,CASSTRTDDNYGYTF,TGTGCCAGTAGTACCAGGACAGATGATAACTATGGCTACACCTTC
NA,TRBJ2-1,TRBV19,NA,CASSIRPRGGEQFF,TGTGCCAGTAGTATAAGGCCGAGAGGGGGTGAGCAGTTCTTC
NA,TRBJ1-5,TRBV6-5,NA,CASSYLNPGGNQPQHF,TGTGCCAGCAGTTATCTAAACCCTGGTGGCAATCAGCCCCAGCATTTT
NA,TRBJ2-1,TRBV15,NA,CATSRAVATYNEQFF,TGTGCCACCAGCCGAGCGGTAGCAACCTACAATGAGCAGTTCTTC
TRBD1,TRBJ2-7,TRBV11-3,NA,CASTLTGTYEQYF,TGTGCCAGCACCCTGACAGGGACCTACGAGCAGTACTTC
TRBD2,TRBJ2-1,TRBV4-1,NA,CASRSWRGGGNEQFF,TGCGCCAGCAGGAGCTGGCGGGGGGGAGGCAATGAGCAGTTCTTC
NA,TRBJ2-1,TRBV6-5,NA,CASRTAYNEQFF,TGTGCCAGCAGGACAGCCTACAATGAGCAGTTCTTC
TRBD1,TRBJ2-1,TRBV19,once,CASQIGTASSMRQFF,TGTGCCAGTCAGATTGGGACAGCATCTTCAATGAGGCAGTTCTTC
NA,TRBJ1-4,TRBV19,once,CASKQQGNEKLFF,TGTGCCAGTAAACAACAGGGAAATGAAAAACTGTTTTTT
NA,TRBJ1-6,TRBV25-1,NA,CASSEPGANSPLHF,TGTGCCAGCAGTGAACCAGGGGCCAATTCACCCCTCCACTTT
TRBD2,TRBJ2-1,TRBV18,NA,CASSPLLAGAEQFF,TGTGCCAGCTCACCACTGCTAGCGGGAGCTGAGCAGTTCTTC
TRBD2,TRBJ2-3,TRBV2,NA,CASSERASGRADTQYF,TGTGCCAGCAGTGAAAGAGCTAGCGGGAGGGCCGATACGCAGTATTTT
NA,TRBJ1-1,TRBV7-9,NA,CASSLALVPGDAFF,TGTGCCAGCAGCTTAGCCTTAGTTCCAGGGGACGCTTTCTTT
NA,TRBJ2-7,TRBV27,few,CASSLSIVLGEQYF,TGTGCCAGCAGTTTATCCATAGTTCTCGGCGAGCAGTACTTC
NA,TRBJ1-3,TRBV30,NA,CAWSVQSSGNTIYF,TGTGCCTGGAGTGTACAAAGCTCTGGAAACACCATATATTTT
TRBD1,TRBJ1-5,TRBV7-2,once,CASSWQGGTDSNQPQHF,TGTGCCAGCAGCTGGCAGGGTGGGACAGATAGCAATCAGCCCCAGCATTTT
NA,TRBJ1-1,TRBV18,NA,CASSPRGGANTEAFF,TGTGCCAGCTCACCACGAGGGGGTGCGAACACTGAAGCTTTCTTT
NA,TRBJ2-1,TRBV9,NA,CASSVGLGGPQLGSYNEQFF,TGTGCCAGCAGCGTAGGATTGGGGGGGCCTCAACTAGGTTCCTACAATGAGCAGTTCTTC